Sequencing of this T cell receptor (beta chain) was carried out in a study of molecular identifiers for immune sequencing clone quantification. Study-wide results and limits: Clones above 20 RNA copies contained over 98% of effector molecules and under 1% of naive molecules.

In TCRdb, the PCR reads were re-called with MiXCR into one record per CDR3 protein. The repertoire holds hundreds of thousands of distinct CDR3 sequences, with less than 30% as singletons. This clonotype was seen ten or more times. What it binds is unknown. The germline V gene encodes CDR1 MDHEN and CDR2 SYDVKM. The CDR3 has 17 residues. V dropped 7 bases and J dropped 2 bases, with 21 bases sitting between them. This chain connects TRBV28 to TRBJ1-5; maybe TRBD1 (6 bases). This sequence was found in a human donor in good health. Some libraries in this study had Jurkat cell RNA spiked in. Sequenced input: naive CD8+ T cells from blood, with Jurkat cell RNA spiked in. Subset indicated: FACS-sorted CD8+CD4-CCR7+CD45RA+ naive T cells. Here the CDR3 reads CASTKRGGEAGNQPQHF. The CDR3 nucleotides are TGTGCCAGCACCAAAAGGGGGGGGGAGGCAGGCAATCAGCCCCAGCATTTT.